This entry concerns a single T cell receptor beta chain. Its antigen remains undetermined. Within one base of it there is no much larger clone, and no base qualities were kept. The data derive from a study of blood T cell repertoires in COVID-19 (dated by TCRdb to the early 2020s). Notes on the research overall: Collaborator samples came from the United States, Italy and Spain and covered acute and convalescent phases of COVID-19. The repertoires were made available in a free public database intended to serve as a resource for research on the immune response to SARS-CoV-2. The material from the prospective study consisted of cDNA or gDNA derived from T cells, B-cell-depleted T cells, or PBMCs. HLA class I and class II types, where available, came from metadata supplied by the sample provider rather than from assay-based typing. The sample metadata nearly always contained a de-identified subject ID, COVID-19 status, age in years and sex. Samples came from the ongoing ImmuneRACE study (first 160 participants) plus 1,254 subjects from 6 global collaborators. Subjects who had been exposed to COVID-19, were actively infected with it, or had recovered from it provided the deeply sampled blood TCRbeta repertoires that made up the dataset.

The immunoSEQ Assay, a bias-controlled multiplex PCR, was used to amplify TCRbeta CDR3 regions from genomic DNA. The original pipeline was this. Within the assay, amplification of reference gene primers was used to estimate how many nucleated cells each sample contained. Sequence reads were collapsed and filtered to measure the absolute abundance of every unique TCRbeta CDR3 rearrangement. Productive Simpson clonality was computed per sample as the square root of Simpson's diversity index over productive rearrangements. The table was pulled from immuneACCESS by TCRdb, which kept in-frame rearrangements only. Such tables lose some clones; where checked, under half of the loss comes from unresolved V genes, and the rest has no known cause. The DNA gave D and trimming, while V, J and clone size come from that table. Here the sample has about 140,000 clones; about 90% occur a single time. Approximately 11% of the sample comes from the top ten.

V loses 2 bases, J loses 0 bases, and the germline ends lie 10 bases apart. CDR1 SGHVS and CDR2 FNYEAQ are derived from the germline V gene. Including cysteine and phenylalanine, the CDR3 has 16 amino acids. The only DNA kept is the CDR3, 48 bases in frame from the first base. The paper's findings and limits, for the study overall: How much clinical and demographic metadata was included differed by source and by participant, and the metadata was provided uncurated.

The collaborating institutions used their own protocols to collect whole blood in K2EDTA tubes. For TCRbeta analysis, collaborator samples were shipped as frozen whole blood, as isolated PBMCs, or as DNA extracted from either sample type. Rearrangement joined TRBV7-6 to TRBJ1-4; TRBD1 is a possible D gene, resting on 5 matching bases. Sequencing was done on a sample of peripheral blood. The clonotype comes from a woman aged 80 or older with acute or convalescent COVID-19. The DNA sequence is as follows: TGTGCCAGCAGCTTACAGAGACAGACAACTAATGAAAAACTGTTTTTT. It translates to CASSLQRQTTNEKLFF.